Shown below are 8 T cell receptor beta chains from a single sample sequenced in a study of CD8 T cells in ankylosing spondylitis. Each CDR3 protein gets one entry after TCRdb re-called the 5' RACE reads with MiXCR. Here the sample spans around 140,000 distinct CDR3 sequences, over 9.5% being singletons. The sample taken for sequencing was blood, either unsorted or a sorted T cell fraction (not recorded which). The source of these receptors is a female donor with ankylosing spondylitis or in good health (not recorded which).

Many counts were recorded for this clonotype. The chain recombines TRBV4-1 with TRBJ2-1; D perhaps matches TRBD1 (5 bases). The CDR3 runs 12 residues. V was trimmed by 4 bases and J by 7 bases, leaving 8 bases between them. Germline assignment: CDR1 MGHRA and CDR2 YSYEKL. CDR3 protein: CASSPSGNEQFF. CDR3 nucleotide sequence: TGCGCCAGCAGCCCCTCAGGGAATGAGCAGTTCTTC.

The chain has TRBV20-1 and TRBJ2-1, with unresolved D. Germline assignment: CDR1 DFQATT and CDR2 SNEGSKA (reference sequence). Trimming took off 4 bases at V and 3 bases at J, with 7 bases between the two ends. The CDR3 has 12 amino acids. CDR3 residues: CSAIIGYNEQFF. CDR3 sequence (DNA): TGCAGTGCTATTATAGGCTACAATGAGCAGTTCTTC.

This clonotype was picked up many times. The chain links TRBV9 to TRBJ2-2; unclear D gene. The CDR3 spans 15 residues. The ends were cut back, 4 bases at V and 1 base at J, with 11 bases in the middle. Germline V gene data show CDR1 as SGDLS and CDR2 as YYNGEE. The DNA of the CDR3 is TGTGCCAGCAGCTATGGTGGGATGAACACCGGGGAGCTGTTTTTT. It encodes CASSYGGMNTGELFF.

This clonotype was counted at least ten times. The V gene is TRBV20-1, the J gene TRBJ2-6; TRBD1 is a possible D gene (6 bases). This CDR3 has 16 residues. The ends were cut back, 6 bases at V and 0 bases at J, with 15 bases in the middle. CDR1 is DFQATT, CDR2 SNEGSKA, per germline (reference sequence). CDR3 nucleotide sequence: TGCAGTGCAGAGCGTGGGGGCCCCTCTGGGGCCAACGTCCTGACTTTC. As protein: CSAERGGPSGANVLTF.

This clonotype was counted at least ten times. The chain carries TRBV5-1 and TRBJ2-5; TRBD1 matches at 12 bases. Germline V lookup: CDR1 SGHRS, CDR2 YFSETQ. The CDR3 extends over 15 amino acids. The J segment lost 5 bases and the V segment lost 6 bases, leaving 8 bases of the junction unmatched. Written as DNA, the CDR3 is TGCGCCAGCATGGGGACAGGGGGCTTTGGGGAGACCCAGTACTTC. This gives the protein CASMGTGGFGETQYF.

This clonotype has at least ten counts. V usage is TRBV28 and J usage is TRBJ2-3; D remains ambiguous. The CDR3 extends over 11 amino acids. V was cut by 5 bases and J by 14 bases, with 14 bases left in between. CDR1 and CDR2 from the germline V gene are MDHEN and SYDVKM. The CDR3, as DNA: TGTGCCAGCAGTGAAACTTACCCACGGTATTTT. As protein: CASSETYPRYF.

This sequence joins TRBV19 and TRBJ2-5, with D perhaps TRBD1 (6 bases). V was cut by 7 bases and J by 4 bases, with 13 bases left in between. The CDR3 has 13 amino acids. CDR1 is LNHDA, CDR2 SQIVND, per germline (reference sequence). The CDR3 DNA sequence: TGTGCCAGTAAGGGGGTCAGGGGAGAGACCCAGTACTTC. Translation gives CASKGVRGETQYF.

This chain links TRBV19 with TRBJ2-2, with 13 bases matching TRBD2. The germline CDR1 and CDR2 sequences are LNHDA and SQIVND (reference sequence). J gave up 4 bases and V 7 bases, and 6 bases lay outside the gene matches. The CDR3 consists of 16 residues. CDR3 sequence: CASKLAGGPGTGELFF. In DNA, the CDR3 is TGTGCCAGTAAACTAGCGGGGGGGCCGGGCACCGGGGAGCTGTTTTTT.